This TCR beta chain was sequenced during a study of metastatic and nonmetastatic thyroid tumors. Overall study context: Patients with malignant and benign thyroid disease provided blood and tumor or nodule tissue, whose repertoires were compared.

Authors' analysis steps: Researchers built a distant-metastasis classifier for papillary thyroid cancer that drew on CDR3 differences across clinicopathological groups. MiXCR re-clonotyped the PCR reads for TCRdb. TCRdb, not the authors, supplied the V and J calls. The table records around 34,000 clones, around a fifth of them present only once. Germline lookup yields CDR1 SGHNT and CDR2 YENEEA. This CDR3 has 13 residues. The ends were cut back, 2 bases at V and 2 bases at J, with 7 bases in the middle. Study-wide results and caveats: Within blood and tumor, benign nodules reportedly had significantly lower TCR beta diversity than malignant thyroid tumors did.

Patients had received no treatment of any kind before thyroid surgery. Notes on this clone: The antigen remains undetermined.

The sequenced sample consisted of blood. The receptor's source is a female donor with papillary thyroid cancer or a benign thyroid nodule (not recorded which). Some clones in this sample may be carry-over from other donors' samples. This sequence joins TRBV11-3 and TRBJ2-7; D call uncertain. CDR3 amino acids: CASSLRTPYEQYF. In DNA form, the CDR3 reads TGTGCCAGCAGCTTAAGGACCCCCTACGAGCAGTACTTC.